This T cell receptor beta chain was identified in a study of CD8+ T cells in alopecia areata. This clone appeared a single time. Its antigen is currently unknown. Germline V CDR1 and CDR2: SGHTA, FQGNSA. This CDR3 has 15 amino acids. Trimming cost V 1 base and J 1 base, with 9 bases left between them. cDNA prepared by RNA extraction and subsequent reverse transcription served as the template for sequencing. TCRdb keeps only in-frame clones here, not all; method: immunoSEQ multiplex PCR. The profile shows 200,000 or so clones, nearly 60% of them singletons. Treatment specified: oral pan-JAK inhibitor, 5-10 mg twice daily. Using a FACSAria, the CD4+ and CD8+ T cells were sorted from the PBMCs. Findings of the study overall: Both scalp clonality and the expanded CD8+ clones among the top 100 showed a significant decrease with tofacitinib. Elevated clonality characterized lesional scalp relative to normal scalp, particularly in alopecia totalis/universalis.

Sequenced here: CD4+ T cells sorted from blood, sampled at week 24, from a patient treated with tofacitinib. This TCR came from a human donor with alopecia areata. The chain combines TRBV7-2 with TRBJ2-3, with D uncertain. The DNA of the CDR3 is TGTGCCAGCAGCTTAGGTGTGTTGGGCACAGATACGCAGTATTTT. Its translation is CASSLGVLGTDTQYF.